The 32 T cell receptor beta chains listed next were all sequenced from one sample in a study of blood T cell repertoires in COVID-19. Method: immunoSEQ multiplex PCR; TCRdb's copy keeps in-frame clones and lacks some. This sample has more than 150,000 clones, with roughly 80% found just once. Sequencing input: peripheral blood. The receptors were sampled from a young woman with acute or convalescent COVID-19.

This chain links TRBV5-1 with TRBJ2-3; 11 bases agree with TRBD1. Germline V gene sequence: CDR1 SGHRS, CDR2 YFSETQ. Trimming at V came to 4 bases and at J to 9 bases, leaving 16 bases not matched to a gene. The CDR3 is 17 residues long. The CDR3 here is CASSLSWTGGQSMTQYF. CDR3 DNA sequence: TGCGCCAGCAGCCTATCCTGGACAGGGGGCCAAAGCATGACGCAGTATTTT.

V gene TRBV19 combines with J gene TRBJ1-1; D ambiguous. V lost 6 bases and J 5 bases, leaving 7 bases between the germline ends. This CDR3 spans 11 amino acids. Germline CDR1 reads LNHDA; CDR2 reads SQIVND (reference sequence). CDR3 coding DNA: TGTGCCAGTAGCGGTAAGACTGAAGCTTTCTTT. Translation gives CASSGKTEAFF.

This clone was counted once. This chain joins TRBV6-5 and TRBJ1-2, with D perhaps matching TRBD1 (6 bases). V was clipped by 6 bases and J by 4 bases, with 15 bases between them. CDR1 is MNHEY and CDR2 is SVGAGI in the germline V gene. The CDR3 loop spans 14 amino acids. The CDR3 nucleotides are TGTGCCAGCAGACCCCCTGACAGGATCTATGGCTACACCTTC. Its translation: CASRPPDRIYGYTF.

This rearrangement joins TRBV12-3 or TRBV12-4 to TRBJ1-3; D is perhaps TRBD1 (5 bases). V lost 3 bases and J 14 bases, leaving 8 bases between the germline ends. The CDR3 spans 10 residues. The chain's CDR3 is CASSLDKLYF. The CDR3 region has the DNA TGTGCCAGCAGTTTGGACAAGCTATATTTT.

The chain employs TRBV5-1 and TRBJ2-7; 10 nucleotides match TRBD1. V shed 6 bases and J 1 base; nucleotides not matched to a gene: 7. The germline V gene has CDR1 SGHRS and CDR2 YFSETQ. CDR3 size: 15 residues. The CDR3 DNA reads TGCGCCAGCAACCAAGGGGGACAGGGGTCCTACGAGCAGTACTTC. It encodes CASNQGGQGSYEQYF.

In DNA form, the CDR3 reads TGTGCCAGCGGATTCAATTGGCAGGGAGGGAGGAATGAGCAGTTCTTC. Translated, it gives CASGFNWQGGRNEQFF. The genes are TRBV11-2 and TRBJ2-1; 7 positions agree with TRBD2. The CDR3 is made up of 16 amino acids. The germline V gene has CDR1 SGHAT and CDR2 FQNNGV. J was trimmed by 7 bases and V by 8 bases; bases with no gene match: 17.

The V gene is TRBV29-1, the J gene TRBJ1-1; D not certain. Germline V lookup: CDR1 SQVTM, CDR2 ANQGSEA. The CDR3 is made up of 9 amino acids. Trimming removed 3 bases at V and 7 bases at J, with 3 bases between. CDR3 amino acids: CSVDSEAFF. As DNA, the CDR3 is TGCAGCGTTGACAGTGAAGCTTTCTTT.

The rearrangement links TRBV27 to TRBJ1-2, with 7 bases lining up with TRBD1. Germline CDR1 reads MNHEY; CDR2 reads SMNVEV (reference sequence). Trimming took 10 bases from V and 5 from J; bases not matched to a gene: 7. This CDR3 contains 12 residues. CDR3 sequence reads: CATGNRGYGYTF. DNA of the CDR3: TGTGCCACCGGGAACAGGGGATATGGCTACACCTTC.

The chain is built from TRBV29-1 and TRBJ2-5; maybe TRBD2 (7 bases). This CDR3 contains 13 residues. The germline V gene has CDR1 SQVTM and CDR2 ANQGSEA. The V gene lost 6 bases and the J gene lost 4 bases, with 15 bases spanning the gap. The CDR3 loop is CSVLGGRGETQYF. CDR3 in DNA: TGCAGCGTCCTAGGGGGGAGGGGAGAGACCCAGTACTTC.

The chain uses TRBV30 and TRBJ2-1, with 8 bases that match TRBD2. The CDR3 length is 15 residues. Losses at the gene ends were 0 bases for V and 3 bases for J; bases not matched to a gene: 4. From germline, CDR1 is GTSNPN and CDR2 SVGIG (reference sequence). The CDR3 bases are TGTGCCTGGAGTGTCCGGGGGGGATACTACAATGAGCAGTTCTTC. This encodes CAWSVRGGYYNEQFF.

The chain uses TRBV28 and TRBJ1-2; 7 bases map to TRBD1. The V and J ends lost 6 bases and 6 bases, in that order; junction bases with no gene match: 13. This CDR3 region has 15 residues. The germline V gene has CDR1 MDHEN and CDR2 SYDVKM. The DNA for the CDR3 is TGTGCCAGCAGACCCTTCCTCGGACAGGATGATGGCTACACCTTC. Amino acids: CASRPFLGQDDGYTF.

This clone was counted a few times. The V call is TRBV14, the J call TRBJ1-1, with TRBD1 matching over 10 bases. With 2 bases clipped from V and 4 bases from J, the junction kept 1 base outside the gene matches. The CDR3 totals 14 residues. Looked up from germline, CDR1 is SGHDN and CDR2 is FVKESK. CDR3 loop: CASSQRTGGTEAFF. As DNA, the CDR3 is TGTGCCAGCAGCCAAAGGACAGGGGGCACTGAAGCTTTCTTT.

The chain has TRBV6-2 or TRBV6-3 and TRBJ2-7; 8 bases align to TRBD2. J was trimmed by 9 bases and V by 5 bases; bases with no gene match: 12. The CDR3 runs to 14 residues. CDR1 is MNHEY and CDR2 is SVGEGT in the germline V gene. CDR3 residues: CASSPQREGLGQYF. In DNA, the CDR3 is TGTGCCAGCAGTCCCCAACGGGAGGGCCTTGGGCAGTACTTC.

The CDR3 loop is CASSQTWTGPGYTF. CDR3 coding DNA: TGTGCCAGCAGTCAGACCTGGACAGGGCCCGGCTACACCTTC. The chain couples TRBV6-6 to TRBJ1-2; 8 bases align to TRBD1. V trimming: 5 bases; J trimming: 8 bases; junction bases outside the gene matches: 10. Germline CDR1 MNHNY, CDR2 SVGAGI (reference sequence). This CDR3 region has 14 residues.

This chain uses TRBV18 with TRBJ2-2; 14 bases line up with TRBD2. Germline CDR1 and CDR2: KGHSH and LQKENI. J gave up 6 bases and V 3 bases, and 0 bases lay outside the gene matches. The CDR3 extends over 15 amino acids. CDR3 in amino acids: CASSPGLAGAGELFF. CDR3 coding DNA: TGTGCCAGCTCACCGGGACTAGCGGGAGCCGGGGAGCTGTTTTTT.

This clone has just a few counts. Other DNA variants within this sample encode the same CDR3. This chain uses TRBV3-1 (or the pseudogene TRBV3-2) with TRBJ2-2, with TRBD2 matching over 16 bases. The CDR3 covers 18 residues. The germline V gene encodes CDR1 LGHDT and CDR2 YNNKEL (reference sequence). The junction had 3 bases not matched to a gene; V was cut back by 5 bases and J by 0 bases. The CDR3 here is CASSLGLAGGTNTGELFF. The DNA for the CDR3 is TGTGCCAGCAGCTTGGGACTAGCGGGGGGGACGAACACCGGGGAGCTGTTTTTT.

The rearrangement links TRBV7-9 to TRBJ1-1; the D gene is possibly TRBD1 (6 bases). The V end lost 5 bases, the J end lost 7 bases, and 14 bases lay between the germline ends. Germline CDR1 and CDR2: SEHNR and FQNEAQ (reference sequence). This CDR3 spans 13 amino acids. The CDR3 is CASSPRTVIEAFF. The CDR3 nucleotides read TGTGCCAGCAGCCCAAGGACAGTAATTGAAGCTTTCTTT.

J is TRBJ2-7 and V is TRBV10-1, with TRBD1 matching 11 bases. Trimming removed 6 bases from V and 5 bases from J; junction bases left unmatched: 3. The V gene's germline CDR1 is WNHNN and CDR2 SYGVQD (reference sequence). CDR3 length: 13 residues. The DNA for the CDR3 is TGCGCCAGCAGCCGGGACAGGGGGGACGAGCAGTACTTC. This gives the protein CASSRDRGDEQYF.

This clone was counted a single time. The rearrangement links TRBV7-9 to TRBJ1-2, with TRBD1 matching 7 bases. The CDR3 is made up of 14 amino acids. CDR1 and CDR2 (germline): SEHNR, FQNEAQ (reference sequence). Unmatched junction bases numbered 10, after V lost 7 bases and J lost 5 bases. CDR3: CASTEGAIPYGYTF. The CDR3 nucleotides are TGTGCCAGCACTGAGGGGGCCATTCCTTATGGCTACACCTTC.

The genes are TRBV27 and TRBJ1-6, with a weak D call TRBD1 (5 bases). The germline V and J ends were trimmed by 4 bases and 5 bases, with 15 bases remaining between them. The length of the CDR3 is 16 residues. Germline values: CDR1 MNHEY, CDR2 SMNVEV (reference sequence). The CDR3 DNA sequence: TGTGCCAGCAGTTCAATTTCCGGGACTGATAATTCACCCCTCCACTTT. Its protein product is CASSSISGTDNSPLHF.

The chain couples TRBV28 to TRBJ1-4; 9 bases agree with TRBD1. Germline V gene lookup returns CDR1 MDHEN and CDR2 SYDVKM. The CDR3 covers 16 residues. V shed 2 bases, J shed 0 bases, and the junction held 1 base outside the gene matches. The CDR3 coding sequence is TGTGCCAGCAGTTTACGGGACAGGGCAACTAATGAAAAACTGTTTTTT. This translates into CASSLRDRATNEKLFF.

The chain recombines TRBV5-1 with TRBJ2-5; a possible D gene is TRBD1 (6 bases). V was pared by 0 bases and J by 5 bases, with 14 bases between. The length of the CDR3 is 15 residues. From germline, CDR1 is SGHRS and CDR2 YFSETQ. The CDR3 is CASSLEFGGAETQYF. In DNA, the CDR3 is TGCGCCAGCAGCTTGGAATTTGGGGGCGCGGAGACCCAGTACTTC.

The rearrangement links TRBV29-1 to TRBJ2-7; 15 bases are shared with TRBD2. V was pared by 3 bases and J by 0 bases, with 9 bases of the junction left unmatched. CDR1 and CDR2 from the germline V gene are SQVTM and ANQGSEA. This CDR3 has 18 residues. CDR3 coding DNA: TGCAGCGTTGATAGTGGACTAGCGGGAGGGGACCCCTCCTACGAGCAGTACTTC. This gives the protein CSVDSGLAGGDPSYEQYF.

V usage is TRBV3-1 (or the pseudogene TRBV3-2) and J usage is TRBJ1-3, with 7 bases that match TRBD1. This CDR3 spans 17 amino acids. Germline loops: CDR1 LGHDT, CDR2 YNNKEL (reference sequence). V was clipped by 4 bases and J by 0 bases; unmatched bases: 9. The CDR3 sequence: CASSPRTGRPSGNTIYF. DNA for the CDR3: TGTGCCAGCAGCCCTCGGACAGGACGACCCTCTGGAAACACCATATATTTT.

The chain joins TRBV25-1 to TRBJ2-1; 7 nucleotides line up with TRBD2. CDR3 length: 16 amino acids. The junction had 14 bases not matched to a gene; V was cut back by 7 bases and J by 5 bases. Germline V gives CDR1 MGHDK, CDR2 SYGVNS. The CDR3 nucleotides read TGTGCCAGCAAAGGCTCAGGACTAGGGATAGACAATGAGCAGTTCTTC. Protein product: CASKGSGLGIDNEQFF.

This chain connects TRBV30 to TRBJ1-6; 8 nucleotides line up with TRBD1. The CDR3 length is 14 residues. Trimming took 7 bases from V and 3 from J; bases not matched to a gene: 5. Looked up from germline, CDR1 is GTSNPN and CDR2 is SVGIG (reference sequence). DNA of the CDR3: TGTGCCTACGCGACAGGGGACTATAATTCACCCCTCCACTTT. This gives the protein CAYATGDYNSPLHF.

V and J are TRBV29-1 and TRBJ1-3, with D perhaps TRBD1 (5 bases). With 7 bases removed from V and 2 bases from J, the gap between germline ends came to 15 bases. There are 14 residues in the CDR3. Looked up from germline, CDR1 is SQVTM and CDR2 is ANQGSEA. CDR3 in DNA: TGCAGCGCCGAACGGAGGGGAACTGGAAACACCATATATTTT. Its protein product is CSAERRGTGNTIYF.

This chain joins TRBV2 and TRBJ2-7; 14 bases line up with TRBD2. With 6 bases clipped from V and 1 base from J, the junction kept 2 bases outside the gene matches. The germline V gene has CDR1 SNHLY and CDR2 FYNNEI. This CDR3 has 15 amino acids. CDR3 DNA: TGTGCCAGCAGGGGACTAGCGGGGGAATCCTACGAGCAGTACTTC. Amino acids: CASRGLAGESYEQYF.

The rearrangement uses TRBV19 and TRBJ1-1; D may be TRBD1 (5 bases). V was trimmed by 6 bases and J by 4 bases, leaving 12 bases between them. Germline V gene data show CDR1 as LNHDA and CDR2 as SQIVND (reference sequence). The CDR3 runs to 13 residues. CDR3 protein: CASRVGALTEAFF. DNA for the CDR3: TGTGCCAGTAGAGTTGGGGCCCTCACTGAAGCTTTCTTT.

For the CDR3, the DNA is TGTGCCAGCAGTCAACGAGGGCGATATGGCTACACCTTC. This translates into CASSQRGRYGYTF. The chain is built from TRBV27 and TRBJ1-2; D is undetermined. This CDR3 has 13 residues. Germline lookup yields CDR1 MNHEY and CDR2 SMNVEV (reference sequence). V was pared by 5 bases and J by 5 bases, with 12 bases between.

The chain has TRBV7-2 and TRBJ1-2; a weak D match, TRBD1 (5 bases). Trimming pared 3 bases from V and 5 bases from J, leaving 7 bases between. This CDR3 is 12 amino acids long. The germline gives CDR1 SGHTA, CDR2 FQGNSA. CDR3 DNA sequence: TGTGCCAGCAGCTTCGACAGTTATGGCTACACCTTC. Its protein is CASSFDSYGYTF.

The chain carries TRBV18 and TRBJ1-3; maybe TRBD1 (6 bases). From germline, CDR1 is KGHSH and CDR2 LQKENI. This CDR3 comprises 16 residues. V shed 2 bases and J shed 0 bases, with 11 bases lying between them. CDR3 bases: TGTGCCAGCTCACCAGACAGGCTACTCTCTGGAAACACCATATATTTT. Encoded protein: CASSPDRLLSGNTIYF.